This T cell receptor beta chain was recovered during a study of T cells after yellow fever vaccination. At least ten counts were recorded for this clonotype. Its antigen is undetermined. CDR3 length: 16 residues. After removal of 5 bases from V and 2 bases from J, the junction contained 9 bases not matched to a gene. Looked up from germline, CDR1 is MNHNY and CDR2 is SVGAGI (reference sequence). They built TCR cDNA with 5'RACE template switching, a step that put in a universal primer site and UMIs. MiXCR was run by TCRdb on the 5' RACE reads, yielding one entry per CDR3 protein. The table records about 250,000 distinct CDR3 sequences, roughly 3.7% of them present only once. Study-wide results and limits: The secondary response peaked faster, at day 5 versus 15, but was weaker. In FACS-sorted repertoires, abundant clonotypes from the bulk population could appear as contaminants.

Sequenced material: PBMCs, taken 15 days after the yellow fever booster vaccination. This receptor was taken from a man aged 18 to 35 who received the YFV17D yellow fever vaccine. This chain links TRBV6-6 with TRBJ2-1; 7 bases line up with TRBD1. The CDR3 DNA is TGTGCCAGCAGTCAATCCGGGACAGCCACCTACAATGAGCAGTTCTTC. Protein: CASSQSGTATYNEQFF.